The 17 T cell receptor beta chains given below trace back to one sample, sequenced in a study of blood T cell repertoires in COVID-19. TCRdb's copy holds only in-frame clones and misses some; the assay was immunoSEQ multiplex PCR. The repertoire holds under 300,000 clones, with around 90% as singletons. Input material: peripheral blood. These receptors were obtained from a young man with COVID-19, enrolled during active disease.

The chain joins TRBV2 to TRBJ1-1, with a tentative D call TRBD1 (5 bases). The V gene's germline CDR1 is SNHLY and CDR2 FYNNEI. The CDR3 spans 13 residues. Trimming removed 4 bases at V and 2 bases at J, with 8 bases between. CDR3 sequence (DNA): TGTGCCAGCAGTGGACAGTTCAACACTGAAGCTTTCTTT. This encodes CASSGQFNTEAFF.

The rearrangement joins TRBV5-6 to TRBJ1-4; 8 bases agree with TRBD1. Germline V CDR1 and CDR2: SGHDT, YYEEEE. The ends lost 4 bases at V and 5 bases at J; junction bases unmatched: 4. The CDR3 runs to 14 residues. Written as DNA, the CDR3 is TGTGCCAGCAGCAAGACAGGGGCCAATGAAAAACTGTTTTTT. It specifies CASSKTGANEKLFF.

The rearrangement joins TRBV2 to TRBJ1-5, with a tentative D call TRBD1 (5 bases). Germline CDR1 SNHLY, CDR2 FYNNEI. Trimming took off 1 base at V and 5 bases at J, with 9 bases between the two ends. The CDR3 runs to 14 residues. CDR3 sequence: CASSEVRVHQPQHF. CDR3 sequence (DNA): TGTGCCAGCAGTGAAGTCAGGGTTCATCAGCCCCAGCATTTT.

This sequence joins TRBV4-2 and TRBJ2-3; 11 positions match TRBD2. Germline CDR1 reads LGHNA; CDR2 reads YNFKEQ. This CDR3 has 17 residues. J gave up 3 bases and V 1 base, and 6 bases lay outside the gene matches. CDR3 DNA: TGTGCCAGCAGCCAAGCTCTAGCGGGGGGTGGGACAGATACGCAGTATTTT. Translating gives CASSQALAGGGTDTQYF.

The chain uses TRBV29-1 and TRBJ1-2; 8 positions agree with TRBD1. Trimming cost V 5 bases and J 8 bases; bases outside gene matches: 13. The CDR3 length is 14 residues. Germline values: CDR1 SQVTM, CDR2 ANQGSEA. CDR3 nucleotide sequence: TGCAGCGTTTCCCGGGACAGGATAAAGAAGGGCTACACCTTC. Translating it yields CSVSRDRIKKGYTF.

The chain combines TRBV11-1 with TRBJ2-3, with D possibly matching TRBD2 (6 bases). The CDR3 runs 15 residues. Germline values: CDR1 SGHAT, CDR2 FQDESV (reference sequence). V dropped 4 bases and J dropped 3 bases, with 14 bases sitting between them. The CDR3 bases are TGTGCCAGCAGCTCTAGCGTTGGATTTACAGATACGCAGTATTTT. Amino acids: CASSSSVGFTDTQYF.

The chain has TRBV20-1 and TRBJ2-7; no definite D call. V lost 3 bases and J lost 8, with 11 bases in between. The CDR3 is made up of 11 amino acids. Per germline, CDR1 DFQATT and CDR2 SNEGSKA (reference sequence). CDR3 in amino acids: CSASETRKQYF. CDR3 DNA: TGCAGTGCTAGTGAGACACGGAAGCAGTACTTC.

The chain links TRBV5-1 to TRBJ1-1; D possibly corresponds to TRBD1 (5 bases). Per the germline V gene, CDR1 is SGHRS and CDR2 is YFSETQ. This CDR3 spans 15 amino acids. V was clipped by 7 bases and J by 0 bases, with 16 bases between them. The CDR3 here is CASGRQNSMNTEAFF. For the CDR3, the DNA is TGCGCCAGCGGCCGACAGAATTCGATGAACACTGAAGCTTTCTTT.

The rearrangement joins TRBV10-3 to TRBJ2-5, with D perhaps matching TRBD2 (6 bases). V was trimmed by 6 bases and J by 4 bases, leaving 15 bases between them. The CDR3 extends over 14 amino acids. Germline loops: CDR1 ENHRY, CDR2 SYGVKD. CDR3 protein: CAIRRTNGGETQYF. The CDR3, as DNA: TGTGCCATCAGGAGGACAAACGGGGGAGAGACCCAGTACTTC.

V and J are TRBV29-1 and TRBJ1-1, with a tentative D call TRBD1 (5 bases). The CDR3 spans 11 residues. Trimming pared 3 bases from V and 10 bases from J, leaving 12 bases between. Germline lookup yields CDR1 SQVTM and CDR2 ANQGSEA. In DNA, the CDR3 is TGCAGCGTTGAGGGGGGGACGGGAGCTTTCTTT. Translated, it gives CSVEGGTGAFF.

J is TRBJ1-3 and V is TRBV29-1, with D tentatively TRBD1 (6 bases). From germline, CDR1 is SQVTM and CDR2 ANQGSEA. V was clipped by 4 bases and J by 2 bases, with 9 bases between them. The CDR3 has 13 amino acids. CDR3 sequence (DNA): TGCAGCGTTGCCGGGACACCTGGAAACACCATATATTTT. This translates into CSVAGTPGNTIYF.

The chain combines TRBV3-1 (or the pseudogene TRBV3-2) with TRBJ1-2, with a weak D call TRBD1 (6 bases). The CDR3 extends over 13 amino acids. Trimming cost V 1 base and J 10 bases, with 13 bases left between them. Per germline, CDR1 LGHDT and CDR2 YNNKEL (reference sequence). CDR3 in DNA: TGTGCCAGCAGCCAAGCAGGGGTGGTCGTCTACACCTTC. The encoded protein is CASSQAGVVVYTF.

The rearrangement links TRBV15 to TRBJ1-5, with 8 bases aligning to TRBD1. The germline V gene encodes CDR1 LNHNV and CDR2 YYDKDF (reference sequence). The junction had 3 bases not matched to a gene; V was cut back by 3 bases and J by 5 bases. This CDR3 has 14 amino acids. The CDR3 loop reads CATSSQGAYQPQHF. CDR3 sequence (DNA): TGTGCCACCAGCAGTCAGGGGGCTTATCAGCCCCAGCATTTT.

The chain joins TRBV6-6 to TRBJ1-1; the match to TRBD1 covers 8 bases. V lost 7 bases, J lost 6 bases, and 10 bases stayed unmatched. Germline V gene lookup returns CDR1 MNHNY and CDR2 SVGAGI (reference sequence). The CDR3 consists of 14 residues. The CDR3 spells CASKDGQGGAEAFF. CDR3 DNA sequence: TGTGCCAGCAAGGACGGACAGGGAGGGGCTGAAGCTTTCTTT.

The V gene is TRBV7-6, the J gene TRBJ2-1; 8 bases map to TRBD2. This CDR3 has 16 residues. In germline, CDR1 is SGHVS, CDR2 FNYEAQ. Trimming at V came to 0 bases and at J to 6 bases, leaving 7 bases not matched to a gene. CDR3 coding DNA: TGTGCCAGCAGCTTAGCGTCCGGGGGGGCCTCCAATGAGCAGTTCTTC. This translates into CASSLASGGASNEQFF.

This chain joins TRBV2 and TRBJ2-5; no clear D gene. Germline V lookup: CDR1 SNHLY, CDR2 FYNNEI. V shed 3 bases and J shed 2 bases, with 10 bases lying between them. The CDR3 is 14 amino acids. This chain's CDR3 is CASSDSSTQETQYF. CDR3 DNA: TGTGCCAGCAGTGACTCGTCCACTCAAGAGACCCAGTACTTC.

This clone appeared a few times. V is TRBV20-1 and J is TRBJ2-6; perhaps TRBD2 as D (5 bases). The V end lost 3 bases, the J end lost 0 bases, and 12 bases lay between the germline ends. This CDR3 spans 16 amino acids. In germline, CDR1 is DFQATT, CDR2 SNEGSKA (reference sequence). The CDR3 DNA reads as TGCAGTGCTAGTAAGGACTCCCCCTCTGGGGCCAACGTCCTGACTTTC. It yields the protein CSASKDSPSGANVLTF.